Listed below are T cell receptor beta chains from one sample, sequenced in a study of blood T cell repertoires in COVID-19. Generated by immunoSEQ multiplex PCR, the TCRdb table keeps only in-frame clones and is missing some. This sample has around 320,000 clones, with about nine tenths found just once. Sequencing was done on a sample of peripheral blood. These receptors all stem from a man younger than 35 with active or convalescent COVID-19. Both conserved end residues are part of each CDR3. The D gene is left open where the match is weak. Rows may omit the clone size; those that give it use once, few, many or a size class.

D gene: TRBD2
clone size: .
V gene: TRBV11-2
J gene: TRBJ2-3
CDR3 DNA: TGTGCCAGCAGCTTAGCTAGCGGGTACTCAGATACGCAGTATTTT
CDR3 protein: CASSLASGYSDTQYF

D gene: .
clone size: .
V gene: TRBV3-1/TRBV3-2
J gene: TRBJ1-1
CDR3 DNA: TGTGCCAGCAACGTTAGGGGGTTGAACACTGAAGCTTTCTTT
CDR3 protein: CASNVRGLNTEAFF

D gene: .
clone size: .
V gene: TRBV18
J gene: TRBJ1-2
CDR3 DNA: TGTGCCAGCTCACCAACGGAGGGGAATGGCTACACCTTC
CDR3 protein: CASSPTEGNGYTF

D gene: .
clone size: .
V gene: TRBV28
J gene: TRBJ1-1
CDR3 DNA: TGTGCCAGCAGTCGCCGGGACTTAGAAGGCGCTGAAGCTTTCTTT
CDR3 protein: CASSRRDLEGAEAFF

D gene: .
clone size: .
V gene: TRBV2
J gene: TRBJ1-5
CDR3 DNA: TGTGCCAGCAGTTTTGAGGGAGGGGGCAATCAGCCCCAGCATTTT
CDR3 protein: CASSFEGGGNQPQHF

D gene: TRBD1
clone size: .
V gene: TRBV5-4
J gene: TRBJ2-3
CDR3 DNA: TGTGCCACCAAGGGACAGGGGGCTACAGATACGCAGTATTTT
CDR3 protein: CATKGQGATDTQYF

D gene: .
clone size: .
V gene: TRBV5-1
J gene: TRBJ1-1
CDR3 DNA: TGCGCCAGCAGCTTGACCGGTGTGAACACTGAAGCTTTCTTT
CDR3 protein: CASSLTGVNTEAFF

D gene: TRBD2
clone size: .
V gene: TRBV9
J gene: TRBJ2-3
CDR3 DNA: TGTGCCAGCAGCCCTCTAGGACTAGCGGGAGCAGATACGCAGTATTTT
CDR3 protein: CASSPLGLAGADTQYF

D gene: .
clone size: few
V gene: TRBV27
J gene: TRBJ1-1
CDR3 DNA: TGTGCCAGCAGTTTAACGAGGGGGGGCACTGAAGCTTTCTTT
CDR3 protein: CASSLTRGGTEAFF

D gene: TRBD1
clone size: .
V gene: TRBV6-5
J gene: TRBJ1-2
CDR3 DNA: TGTGCCAGCAGTCGAACAGGGGGCTGGAGCTATGGCTACACCTTC
CDR3 protein: CASSRTGGWSYGYTF

D gene: .
clone size: .
V gene: TRBV11-2
J gene: TRBJ1-4
CDR3 DNA: TGTGCCAGCAGCTTATACCCGCAACATAGCCTTGCAACTAATGAAAAACTGTTTTTT
CDR3 protein: CASSLYPQHSLATNEKLFF

D gene: .
clone size: .
V gene: TRBV5-5
J gene: TRBJ1-6
CDR3 DNA: TGTGCCAGCAGCTTGGGGACACCCCTTTCGCCTAATTCACCCCTCCACTTT
CDR3 protein: CASSLGTPLSPNSPLHF

D gene: .
clone size: .
V gene: TRBV7-2
J gene: TRBJ2-7
CDR3 DNA: TGTGCCAGCAGCCCACGACAGACCGGTACCTACGAGCAGTACTTC
CDR3 protein: CASSPRQTGTYEQYF

D gene: TRBD1
clone size: .
V gene: TRBV28
J gene: TRBJ1-2
CDR3 DNA: TGTGCCAGCAGTTTACTCGAGATCGTGATGGGACAGGCCGACGATCATAACTATGGCTACACCTTC
CDR3 protein: CASSLLEIVMGQADDHNYGYTF

D gene: .
clone size: once
V gene: TRBV2
J gene: TRBJ2-3
CDR3 DNA: TGTGCCAGCGCCGGGGGACAGAACACAGATACGCAGTATTTT
CDR3 protein: CASAGGQNTDTQYF

D gene: .
clone size: .
V gene: TRBV2
J gene: TRBJ1-1
CDR3 DNA: TGTGCCAGCAGTGGAGGACTTGCTCTCATGAACACTGAAGCTTTCTTT
CDR3 protein: CASSGGLALMNTEAFF

D gene: TRBD2
clone size: .
V gene: TRBV2
J gene: TRBJ2-7
CDR3 DNA: TGTGCCAGCAGATTACGAACTAGCGGCTACGAGCAGTACTTC
CDR3 protein: CASRLRTSGYEQYF

D gene: .
clone size: .
V gene: TRBV5-1
J gene: TRBJ1-4
CDR3 DNA: TGCGCCAGCAGCTTTGACTTAGGGGCGGATGAAAAACTGTTTTTT
CDR3 protein: CASSFDLGADEKLFF

D gene: .
clone size: .
V gene: TRBV12-3/TRBV12-4
J gene: TRBJ1-1
CDR3 DNA: TGTGCCAGCAGTTTTGCGTCAGGCACTGAAGCTTTCTTT
CDR3 protein: CASSFASGTEAFF

D gene: .
clone size: .
V gene: TRBV5-1
J gene: TRBJ1-5
CDR3 DNA: TGCGCCAGCAGCTTAAGAGTCGGGCAGCCCCAGCATTTT
CDR3 protein: CASSLRVGQPQHF

D gene: .
clone size: .
V gene: TRBV6-6
J gene: TRBJ2-4
CDR3 DNA: TGTGCCAGCAGAGACGACAGGGAGGACATTCAGTACTTC
CDR3 protein: CASRDDREDIQYF

D gene: .
clone size: .
V gene: TRBV11-2
J gene: TRBJ1-2
CDR3 DNA: TGTGCCAGCAGCTTAGACAGAACTAACTATGGCTACACCTTC
CDR3 protein: CASSLDRTNYGYTF

D gene: .
clone size: .
V gene: TRBV5-4
J gene: TRBJ2-1
CDR3 DNA: TGTGCCAGCAGCTTGGCGTCGGGGTACAATGAGCAGTTCTTC
CDR3 protein: CASSLASGYNEQFF

D gene: TRBD1
clone size: .
V gene: TRBV4-1
J gene: TRBJ2-6
CDR3 DNA: TGCGCCAGCAGCCTACAGGGGGGAGACGGGGCCAACGTCCTGACTTTC
CDR3 protein: CASSLQGGDGANVLTF

D gene: TRBD1
clone size: .
V gene: TRBV3-1/TRBV3-2
J gene: TRBJ1-2
CDR3 DNA: TGTGCCAGCAGCCAAGCGTTGCACAGGGGGCTGGGTGGCTACACCTTC
CDR3 protein: CASSQALHRGLGGYTF

D gene: .
clone size: .
V gene: TRBV18
J gene: TRBJ2-5
CDR3 DNA: TGTGCCAGCTCACCACCCGGGATTAGGGAGACCCAGTACTTC
CDR3 protein: CASSPPGIRETQYF

D gene: .
clone size: .
V gene: TRBV5-1
J gene: TRBJ1-3
CDR3 DNA: TGCGCCAGCAGCTCGCAAGGGGGCTCTGGAAACACCATATATTTT
CDR3 protein: CASSSQGGSGNTIYF

D gene: .
clone size: .
V gene: TRBV6-5
J gene: TRBJ1-3
CDR3 DNA: TGTGCCAGCAGTCGCGACAAAGACTCTGGAAACACCATATATTTT
CDR3 protein: CASSRDKDSGNTIYF

D gene: TRBD1
clone size: .
V gene: TRBV5-1
J gene: TRBJ2-5
CDR3 DNA: TGCGCCAGCACCACAAACCCGGGACAGCAAGAGACCCAGTACTTC
CDR3 protein: CASTTNPGQQETQYF

D gene: TRBD2
clone size: .
V gene: TRBV20-1
J gene: TRBJ2-2
CDR3 DNA: TGCAGTGCTAGTTGGGCTAGCGGAACCGGGGAGCTGTTTTTT
CDR3 protein: CSASWASGTGELFF

D gene: .
clone size: .
V gene: TRBV15
J gene: TRBJ2-7
CDR3 DNA: TGTGCCACCAGCCCTACTCTATTTGGCTCCTACGAGCAGTACTTC
CDR3 protein: CATSPTLFGSYEQYF

D gene: .
clone size: .
V gene: TRBV19
J gene: TRBJ1-1
CDR3 DNA: TGTGCCAGTACCCGGGGGGGGGCCACTGAAGCTTTCTTT
CDR3 protein: CASTRGGATEAFF

D gene: .
clone size: .
V gene: TRBV27
J gene: TRBJ2-7
CDR3 DNA: TGTGCCAGCAGTTTATCGATGTCTAGCAGAATCTACGAGCAGTACTTC
CDR3 protein: CASSLSMSSRIYEQYF

D gene: TRBD1
clone size: once
V gene: TRBV29-1
J gene: TRBJ2-7
CDR3 DNA: TGCAGCGTTGAAGGACAACCGGGACAGGGCTACGAGCAGTACTTC
CDR3 protein: CSVEGQPGQGYEQYF

D gene: .
clone size: .
V gene: TRBV28
J gene: TRBJ1-2
CDR3 DNA: TGTGCCAGCAGTTTATCCAGGGGTGGACTGGGTGGCTACACCTTC
CDR3 protein: CASSLSRGGLGGYTF

D gene: .
clone size: .
V gene: TRBV5-1
J gene: TRBJ2-7
CDR3 DNA: TGCGCCAGCAGCGCCCGTGGAGGGCCCTACGAGCAGTACTTC
CDR3 protein: CASSARGGPYEQYF

D gene: TRBD1
clone size: .
V gene: TRBV6-5
J gene: TRBJ1-2
CDR3 DNA: TGTGCCAGCAGTTATCAAGGACAGGGGGCTGGCTACACCTTC
CDR3 protein: CASSYQGQGAGYTF

D gene: TRBD1
clone size: .
V gene: TRBV4-1
J gene: TRBJ2-7
CDR3 DNA: TGCGCCAGCGGACAGGGGACTACCTACGAGCAGTACTTC
CDR3 protein: CASGQGTTYEQYF